This entry lists 10 T cell receptor beta chains sequenced from one sample in a study of T cell repertoires in cytomegalovirus infection. TCRdb re-analysed the reads in MiXCR, keeping a single row per CDR3 protein. The sample consists of 250,000 to 300,000 distinct CDR3 sequences, over 15% of them appearing once. The sequencing sample was made of CD8+ T cells from PBMCs. These receptors were taken from a human donor in good health (CMV status not recorded). Some clones in this sample may be carry-over from other donors' samples.

The chain recombines TRBV18 with TRBJ2-6; D unclear. The CDR3 length is 18 residues. CDR1 and CDR2 (germline): KGHSH, LQKENI. Trimming cost V 2 bases and J 2 bases, with 16 bases left between them. This chain's CDR3 is CASSPYVVDWAGANVLTF. As DNA, the CDR3 is TGTGCCAGCTCACCATACGTCGTGGATTGGGCTGGGGCCAACGTCCTGACTTTC. Together with reference TRBV18 and TRBJ2-6, the CDR3 gives the full variable domain: NAGVMQNPRHLVRRRGQEARLRCSPMKGHSHVYWYRQLPEEGLKFMVYLQKENIIDESGMPKERFSAEFPKEGPSILRIQQVVRGDSAAYFCASSPYVVDWAGANVLTFGAGSRLTVL.

The rearrangement uses TRBV7-6 and TRBJ2-1; TRBD2 agrees at 9 bases. This CDR3 has 17 amino acids. Germline CDR1 reads SGHVS; CDR2 reads FNYEAQ. The trim removed 2 bases at V and 9 bases at J, leaving 14 bases unmatched. CDR3 residues: CASSLISTRGGVGEQFF. Written as DNA, the CDR3 is TGTGCCAGCAGCTTAATCAGCACGCGCGGGGGGGTAGGTGAGCAGTTCTTC.

The V gene is TRBV6-1, the J gene TRBJ2-3; possibly TRBD2 for D (6 bases). This CDR3 spans 15 amino acids. Germline V gene sequence: CDR1 MNHNS, CDR2 SASEGT. Between the trimmed V and J ends, which lost 5 bases and 0 bases, there was a span of 12 bases. The CDR3 DNA sequence: TGTGCCAGCAGTTACGGGGCGGGGAGCACAGATACGCAGTATTTT. Its translation is CASSYGAGSTDTQYF.

The table lists this clonotype with many counts. The gene calls are TRBV10-2 and TRBJ2-1, with unresolved D. The germline V gene encodes CDR1 WSHSY and CDR2 SAAADI. V shed 4 bases and J shed 2 bases, with 0 bases lying between them. The CDR3 runs 11 residues. The CDR3 DNA reads TGCGCCAGCAGTGCCTACAATGAGCAGTTCTTC. Protein: CASSAYNEQFF.

This clonotype is a singleton in its sample. This chain joins TRBV4-1 and TRBJ2-1, with D hard to call. Between the trimmed V and J ends, which lost 0 bases and 11 bases, there was a span of 17 bases. CDR3 size: 15 residues. Germline V gene data show CDR1 as MGHRA and CDR2 as YSYEKL. The CDR3 DNA sequence: TGCGCCAGCAGCCAAGAAGGTCGAAACGAAAATAAGCAGTTCTTC. Protein product: CASSQEGRNENKQFF.

This clonotype was seen at least ten times. The chain links TRBV6-2 or TRBV6-3 to TRBJ1-5; the D is unclear. CDR3 length: 16 residues. V lost 1 base, J lost 5 bases, and 15 bases lay in between. Germline V gene sequence: CDR1 MNHEY, CDR2 SVGEGT. The chain's CDR3 is CASSYWIPRADQPQHF. The DNA for the CDR3 is TGTGCCAGCAGTTACTGGATCCCCCGTGCTGATCAGCCCCAGCATTTT.

The chain uses TRBV5-6 and TRBJ1-5; no reliable D call. Germline V gene lookup returns CDR1 SGHDT and CDR2 YYEEEE. V dropped 2 bases and J dropped 1 base, with 13 bases sitting between them. The CDR3 is 16 residues long. The CDR3 nucleotides read TGTGCCAGCAGCTTCGGCATTGGGCTAAGCAATCAGCCCCAGCATTTT. This codes for CASSFGIGLSNQPQHF.

This clonotype was observed a few times. The chain has TRBV6-2 or TRBV6-3 and TRBJ2-2; no clear D gene. The V and J ends lost 0 bases and 4 bases respectively, with 6 bases between them. Germline lookup yields CDR1 MNHEY and CDR2 SVGEGT. This CDR3 has 14 residues. This CDR3 reads CASSYSWPTGELFF. CDR3 bases: TGTGCCAGCAGTTACTCGTGGCCCACCGGGGAGCTGTTTTTT.

This clonotype turned up a few times. The chain joins TRBV4-3 to TRBJ1-4; tentatively, D is TRBD1 (5 bases). CDR1 is LGHNA, CDR2 YSLEER, per germline. This CDR3 comprises 14 residues. Deletions cut 8 bases from V and 8 bases from J, with 18 bases between. CDR3 nucleotides: TGCGCCAGCGCCTCACGGGGGGTCGAAGAAAAACTGTTTTTT. Protein product: CASASRGVEEKLFF.

Only a few counts were recorded for this clonotype. The genes are TRBV12-3 or TRBV12-4 and TRBJ1-5, with TRBD1 matching 9 bases. J lost 6 bases, V lost 5 bases, and 5 bases had no gene match. This CDR3 is 14 amino acids long. CDR3 sequence reads: CASSATGGSQPQHF. CDR3 sequence (DNA): TGTGCCAGCAGTGCCACAGGGGGCTCTCAGCCCCAGCATTTT.